This TCR beta chain was identified during a study of T cells in Graves' hyperthyroidism and ophthalmopathy. The CDR3 is 11 residues long. Trimming pared 7 bases from V and 7 bases from J, leaving 11 bases between. Germline-derived CDR1 and CDR2 are MNHNS and SASEGT. The TCR beta CDR3 regions underwent amplification using RNA transcripts as the source. An initial round of RT-PCR targeting the TCR CDR3 relied on the HTBI primer set. TCRdb used MiXCR to reprocess the multiplex PCR reads, holding one entry per CDR3 protein. The sample carries 700,000 to 850,000 distinct CDR3 sequences, roughly a third recorded once. Study conclusions and caveats: The majority of expanded thyroid clonotypes above 0.001 also appeared in blood.

Graves' hyperthyroidism is called stable when ophthalmopathy does not progress within 18 months. The patients, who ranged from 18 to 65 in age, presented with newly diagnosed hyperthyroidism lasting under 2 months. For the diagnoses, clinical symptoms, serum thyroxine and TRAb, thyroid ultrasound and orbital computed tomography were used. Of note for this clonotype: What it binds is unknown.

This receptor was obtained from a woman aged 40 to 50 with Graves' hyperthyroidism. The rearrangement uses TRBV6-1 and TRBJ2-7, with D uncertain. The sequenced material came from blood. CDR3 loop: CASKSFHEQYF. The DNA for the CDR3 is TGTGCCAGCAAGAGTTTCCATGAGCAGTACTTC.